The 8 T cell receptor beta chains given below trace back to one sample, sequenced in a study of OX40 agonist ivuxolimab in advanced cancers. The table came from immunoSEQ multiplex PCR; TCRdb's copy has only in-frame clones and leaves some out. The sample holds some 81,000 clones, roughly 85% seen once. Material: CD4+ or CD8+ T cells sorted from blood, obtained in a trial of the OX40 agonist ivuxolimab. These receptors came from an adult with an advanced solid tumor such as melanoma, head and neck, liver or kidney cancer.

Here the CDR3 reads CAERGGNNYGYTF. CDR3 DNA sequence: TGTGCCGAGAGGGGGGGCAATAACTATGGCTACACCTTC. The chain recombines TRBV30 with TRBJ1-2; D perhaps matches TRBD1 (6 bases). Trimming stripped 8 bases from V and 1 base from J, with 14 bases between. The CDR3 extends over 13 amino acids. Germline V gene lookup returns CDR1 GTSNPN and CDR2 SVGIG (reference sequence).

The chain employs TRBV6-4 and TRBJ1-2; 8 nucleotides match TRBD1. The CDR3 is 15 amino acids. The V and J ends lost 5 bases and 2 bases, in that order; junction bases with no gene match: 7. The germline V gene has CDR1 MRHNA and CDR2 SNTAGT. CDR3 in amino acids: CASSPGGAFNYGYTF. The CDR3, as DNA: TGTGCCAGCAGTCCAGGGGGCGCCTTCAACTATGGCTACACCTTC.

The chain has TRBV18 and TRBJ2-2, with D uncertain. The CDR3 has 13 amino acids. The V end was cut by 3 bases, the J end by 1 base, with 3 bases between. The germline gives CDR1 KGHSH, CDR2 LQKENI. The CDR3 DNA reads TGTGCCAGCTCACCGGGGAACACCGGGGAGCTGTTTTTT. Translation gives CASSPGNTGELFF.

The rearrangement uses TRBV30 and TRBJ1-3; D might be TRBD1 (5 bases). V lost 4 bases and J lost 0, with 10 bases in between. The CDR3 runs 14 residues. The V gene's germline CDR1 is GTSNPN and CDR2 SVGIG (reference sequence). CDR3 in amino acids: CAWTTGSSGNTIYF. The CDR3 DNA reads TGTGCCTGGACCACAGGAAGCTCTGGAAACACCATATATTTT.

This chain links TRBV5-6 with TRBJ2-7; 10 bases are shared with TRBD2. The germline V gene encodes CDR1 SGHDT and CDR2 YYEEEE. Trimming took 3 bases from V and 3 from J; bases not matched to a gene: 6. The CDR3 has 15 residues. The CDR3 sequence is CASSSGASGGYEQYF. CDR3 coding DNA: TGTGCCAGCAGCTCTGGGGCTAGCGGGGGCTACGAGCAGTACTTC.

In DNA form, the CDR3 reads TGTGCCAGCAGCGGAGGGGAGCTGTTTTTT. It codes for CASSGGELFF. The chain recombines TRBV7-9 with TRBJ2-2; no definite D call. This CDR3 spans 10 amino acids. Trimming took off 5 bases at V and 8 bases at J, with 3 bases between the two ends. Germline V gene data show CDR1 as SEHNR and CDR2 as FQNEAQ (reference sequence).

This chain joins TRBV18 and TRBJ2-2; no clear D gene. Trimming left V 0 bases short and J 3 bases short, with 8 bases between. CDR3 length: 15 amino acids. CDR1 KGHSH and CDR2 LQKENI come from the germline V gene. The CDR3 loop reads CASSPPQAHTGELFF. DNA of the CDR3: TGTGCCAGCTCACCACCGCAGGCGCACACCGGGGAGCTGTTTTTT.

This chain's CDR3 is CASSSTSGGASDTQYF. CDR3 DNA sequence: TGTGCCAGCAGCTCCACTAGCGGGGGGGCCTCTGATACGCAGTATTTT. The chain combines TRBV5-5 with TRBJ2-3, with 13 bases matching TRBD2. The CDR3 extends over 16 amino acids. The germline CDR1 and CDR2 sequences are SGHKS and YYEKEE (reference sequence). The V and J ends lost 3 bases and 6 bases, in that order; junction bases with no gene match: 7.